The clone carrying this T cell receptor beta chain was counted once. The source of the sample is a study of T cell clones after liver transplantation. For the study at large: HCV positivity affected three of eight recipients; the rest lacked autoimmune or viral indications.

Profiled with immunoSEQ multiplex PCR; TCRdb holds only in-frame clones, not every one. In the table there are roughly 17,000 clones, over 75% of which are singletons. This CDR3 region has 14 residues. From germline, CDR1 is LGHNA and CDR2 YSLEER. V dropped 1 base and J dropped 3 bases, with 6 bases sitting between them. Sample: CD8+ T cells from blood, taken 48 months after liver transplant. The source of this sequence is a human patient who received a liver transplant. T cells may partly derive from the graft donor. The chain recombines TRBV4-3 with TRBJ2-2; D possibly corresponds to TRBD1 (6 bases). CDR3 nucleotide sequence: TGCGCCAGCAGCCAAGGGACAGACACCGGGGAGCTGTTTTTT. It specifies CASSQGTDTGELFF.